This T cell receptor beta chain was profiled in a study of T cells in Graves' hyperthyroidism and ophthalmopathy. Study-wide findings and caveats: Median prediction lead before ophthalmopathy onset was around seven months with the model. Ophthalmopathy was separated from stable hyperthyroidism by a 13 V-J model.

This clonotype was detected many times. Antigen unknown. The source of the PBMCs was around 9 ml of fresh peripheral blood. Trimming left V 5 bases short and J 0 bases short, with 6 bases between. In germline, CDR1 is SGHDT, CDR2 YYEEEE. The CDR3 totals 14 residues. Amplified regions were TCR beta CDR3 sequences from RNA transcripts. In the first-round RT-PCR of the TCR CDR3, the HTBI primer set was used. A single record per CDR3 protein comes from TCRdb applying MiXCR to the multiplex PCR reads. This table holds a few hundred thousand distinct CDR3 sequences, around 14% found once. The receptor was isolated from a woman aged 30 to 39 with Graves' hyperthyroidism. The chain links TRBV5-6 to TRBJ2-6; unclear D gene. Sequences were obtained from blood. For the CDR3, the DNA is TGTGCCAGCAGGGGCAACTCTGGGGCCAACGTCCTGACTTTC. Translation: CASRGNSGANVLTF. Complete variable domain (other parts from reference TRBV5-6 and TRBJ2-6): DAGVTQSPTHLIKTRGQQVTLRCSPKSGHDTVSWYQQALGQGPQFIFQYYEEEERQRGNFPDRFSGHQFPNYSSELNVNALLLGDSALYLCASRGNSGANVLTFGAGSRLTVL.